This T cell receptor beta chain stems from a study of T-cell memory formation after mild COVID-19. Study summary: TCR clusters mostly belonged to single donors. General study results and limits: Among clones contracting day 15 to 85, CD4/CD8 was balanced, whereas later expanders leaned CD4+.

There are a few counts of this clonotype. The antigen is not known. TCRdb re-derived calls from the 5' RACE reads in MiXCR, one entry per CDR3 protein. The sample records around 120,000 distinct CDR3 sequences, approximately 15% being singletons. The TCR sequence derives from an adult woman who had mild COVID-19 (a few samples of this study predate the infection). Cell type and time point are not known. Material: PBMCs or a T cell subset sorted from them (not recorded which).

For the CDR3, the DNA is TGTGCCAGCAGCTTGAGGGTACTAAAAGCTTTCTTT. Translating it yields CASSLRVLKAFF. The chain couples TRBV5-8 to TRBJ1-1, with unresolved D. The ends were cut back, 1 base at V and 9 bases at J, with 10 bases in the middle. The V gene's germline CDR1 is SGHTS and CDR2 YDEGEE. The CDR3 runs 12 residues.